Here is one T cell receptor beta chain with its context. This CDR3 is built from 15 residues. The germline V gene has CDR1 SGHAT and CDR2 FQDESV (reference sequence). V gave up 5 bases and J gave up 4 bases; unmatched junction bases: 5. This sample was included in a study of blood T cell repertoires in COVID-19. Overall study context: PBMCs, B-cell-depleted T cells, or T cells were the source of the cDNA or gDNA that made up the material.

Clones were read by immunoSEQ multiplex PCR, and TCRdb kept only the in-frame ones, dropping some. The table records some 200,000 clones, around 86% of them present only once. The TCR was taken from a man aged 50-59 years with acute or convalescent COVID-19. The chain carries TRBV11-1 and TRBJ2-1; 10 nucleotides agree with TRBD2. Material for sequencing was peripheral blood. The CDR3 bases are TGTGCCAGCAGCCAGCGGGGGGGCCCGTACAATGAGCAGTTCTTC. Translating gives CASSQRGGPYNEQFF.